The present entry profiles one T cell receptor (beta chain) with its context. The target of this receptor is not known. The record has no base qualities; no much larger clone is one base away. This record belongs to a study of T cell responses to AZD1222 COVID-19 vaccine (dated by TCRdb to the early 2020s). For the wider study: AZD1222 recipients given second doses at about 4 weeks or at about 12 weeks were pooled, since spike-specific TCR depth and breadth were not found to differ between the two schedules. A total of 230 to 250 trial participants underwent TCR sequencing, of whom about 210 received two doses of AZD1222 and about 25 received two doses of the MenACWY control vaccine. Trial participants were enrolled into age subgroups of 18-55, 56-69 and 70-plus years, which contained roughly 140, 27 and 60 TCR-sequenced participants, respectively.

Interpreted using the paper, the time point label stands for: baseline before first vaccination. Vaccinee samples were obtained from the UK trials COV001 and COV002, which included a single-blind randomized controlled phase 2/3 trial of AZD1222 (ChAdOx1 nCoV-19) in healthy adults. For TCRbeta chain sequencing, PBMC samples were collected from trial participants at day 0 and at day 28 after the second dose. The paper's findings and limits, for the study overall: After two AZD1222 doses, both the breadth and the depth of spike-specific TCRs were significantly higher than at day 0 and than in MenACWY recipients. The vaccine-associated CD4 TCRs covered the entire spike protein, and the dominant responses fell in regions 160-218 and 743-854. In the small 56-69-year group, the increase in depth fell short of significance, most likely because of low power. Reportedly, almost half of the unique spike-specific TCRs recognized epitopes lying outside the regions that are mutated in the B.1.351 and B.1.1.7 variants. Because no day 14 peak-response samples were available, the repertoires could be characterized only after the peak T cell response. Conclusions about previously exposed vaccinees are limited because only a handful of AZD1222 recipients were SARS-CoV-2 seropositive at baseline. Participants were mostly white British, with more females than males. The authors suggested clonal diversity may have been underestimated.

The CDR3 contains 15 residues, cysteine and phenylalanine counted. Only CDR3 DNA is held: 45 bases, read in frame from base 1. V lost 6 bases and J lost 4 bases, and the count of bases not matched to a germline gene is 8. Sequences MNHEY (CDR1) and SVGEGT (CDR2) are obtained from the germline V gene. The CDR3 regions of human TCRbeta chains were analyzed by immunosequencing. In the original analysis: TCRs in the repertoires were matched against a reference library of SARS-CoV-2-specific TCRs that had been generated with the MIRA antigen-specificity platform. Breadth was defined as the fraction of unique TCRs that were SARS-CoV-2-associated. Depth was defined as the fraction of total T cells that were SARS-CoV-2-associated. Using the MIRA data, each spike-specific TCR was mapped to the spike region that the TCR reacts to and placed in a CD4 or CD8 class. Log10-transformed breadth and depth values were compared by one-way ANOVA with Sidak's multiple comparisons tests. In TCRdb, the immuneACCESS table is reduced to in-frame sequences with V and J assigned. These tables do not hold every clone; where another copy was compared, an unresolved V gene accounts for under half, and the others remain unexplained. Clone size and V and J calls were adopted from that table, with D and trimming inferred from the DNA. For this sample there are about 94,000 clones; roughly 84% appear just once. Of the sample, approximately 12% falls within the top ten clones.

Recombination joined TRBV6-2 or TRBV6-3 with TRBJ1-1, with 10 bases aligning to TRBD1. The input for sequencing was peripheral blood, taken on day 0 of AZD1222 vaccination. This receptor was taken from an adult in good health. DNA sequence: TGTGCCAGCAGCCCGTCCGGGACAGGGGTCACTGAAGCTTTCTTT. Protein translation: CASSPSGTGVTEAFF.